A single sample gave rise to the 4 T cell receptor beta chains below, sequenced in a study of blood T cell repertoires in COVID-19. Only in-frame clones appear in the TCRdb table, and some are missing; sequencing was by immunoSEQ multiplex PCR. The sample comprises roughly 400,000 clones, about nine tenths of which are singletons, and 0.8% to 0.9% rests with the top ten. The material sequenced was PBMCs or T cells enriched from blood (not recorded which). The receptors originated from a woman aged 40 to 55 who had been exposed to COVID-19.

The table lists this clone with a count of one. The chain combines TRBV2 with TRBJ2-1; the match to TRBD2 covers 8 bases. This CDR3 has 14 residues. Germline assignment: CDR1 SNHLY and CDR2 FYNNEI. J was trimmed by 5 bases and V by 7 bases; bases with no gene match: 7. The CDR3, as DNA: TGTGCCAGCATGGTTAGCGGGGAGAACAATGAGCAGTTCTTC. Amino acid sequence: CASMVSGENNEQFF.

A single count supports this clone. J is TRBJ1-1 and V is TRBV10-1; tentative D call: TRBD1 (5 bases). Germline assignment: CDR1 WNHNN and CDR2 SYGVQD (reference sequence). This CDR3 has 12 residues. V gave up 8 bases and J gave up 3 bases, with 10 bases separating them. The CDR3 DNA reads TGCGCCAGCGGTCTAGGGGACACTGAAGCTTTCTTT. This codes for CASGLGDTEAFF.

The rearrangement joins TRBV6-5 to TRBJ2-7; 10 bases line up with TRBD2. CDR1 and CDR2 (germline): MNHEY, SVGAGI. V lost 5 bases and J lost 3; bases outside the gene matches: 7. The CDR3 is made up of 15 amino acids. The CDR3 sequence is CASSPYSGRNYEQYF. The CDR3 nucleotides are TGTGCCAGCAGTCCCTATAGCGGGAGGAACTACGAGCAGTACTTC.

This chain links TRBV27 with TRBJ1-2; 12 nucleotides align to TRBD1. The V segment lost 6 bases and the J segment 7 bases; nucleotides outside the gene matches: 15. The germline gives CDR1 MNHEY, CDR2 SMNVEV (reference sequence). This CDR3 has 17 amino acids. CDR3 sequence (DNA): TGTGCCAGCAGCCGTGGGGACAGGGGGCTTACTACGTTTGGCTACACCTTC. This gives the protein CASSRGDRGLTTFGYTF.